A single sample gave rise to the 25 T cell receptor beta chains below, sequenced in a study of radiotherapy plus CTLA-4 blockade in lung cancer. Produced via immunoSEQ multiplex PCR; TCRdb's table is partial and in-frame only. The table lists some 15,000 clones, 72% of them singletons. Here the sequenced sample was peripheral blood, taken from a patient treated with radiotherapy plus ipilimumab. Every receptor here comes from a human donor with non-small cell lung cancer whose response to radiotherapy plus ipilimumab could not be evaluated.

The CDR3 sequence is CASSRDRAQFTEAFF. CDR3 coding DNA: TGTGCCAGCAGTCGGGACAGGGCCCAATTCACTGAAGCTTTCTTT. The gene calls are TRBV6-5 and TRBJ1-1; 9 nucleotides agree with TRBD1. Losses at the gene ends were 5 bases for V and 4 bases for J; bases not matched to a gene: 8. This CDR3 is built from 15 residues. Germline assignment: CDR1 MNHEY and CDR2 SVGAGI.

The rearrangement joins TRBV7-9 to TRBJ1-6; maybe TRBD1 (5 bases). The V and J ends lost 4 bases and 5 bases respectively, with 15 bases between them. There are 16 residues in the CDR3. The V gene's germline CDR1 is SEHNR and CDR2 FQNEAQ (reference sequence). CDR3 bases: TGTGCCAGCAGCTCCCTTCGGGGGGGGGATAATTCACCCCTCCACTTT. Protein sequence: CASSSLRGGDNSPLHF.

CDR3 nucleotides: TGTGCCAGCAGGTTAGACTTGACTGGGGCCAACGTCCTGACTTTC. This sequence encodes CASRLDLTGANVLTF. J is TRBJ2-6 and V is TRBV6-1; D ambiguous. V lost 6 bases and J 2 bases, leaving 11 bases between the germline ends. Germline loops: CDR1 MNHNS, CDR2 SASEGT. The CDR3 is made up of 15 amino acids.

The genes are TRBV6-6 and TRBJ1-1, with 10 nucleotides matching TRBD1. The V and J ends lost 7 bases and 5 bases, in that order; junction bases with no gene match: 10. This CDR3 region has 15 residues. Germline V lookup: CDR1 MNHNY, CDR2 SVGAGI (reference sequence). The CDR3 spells CASIIGQGGWTEAFF. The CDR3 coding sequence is TGTGCCAGCATAATAGGACAGGGGGGTTGGACTGAAGCTTTCTTT.

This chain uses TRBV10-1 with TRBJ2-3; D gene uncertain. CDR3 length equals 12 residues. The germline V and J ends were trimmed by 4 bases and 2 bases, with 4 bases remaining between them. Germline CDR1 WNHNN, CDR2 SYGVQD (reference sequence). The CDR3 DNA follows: TGCGCCAGCAGTGGAGTCACAGATACGCAGTATTTT. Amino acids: CASSGVTDTQYF.

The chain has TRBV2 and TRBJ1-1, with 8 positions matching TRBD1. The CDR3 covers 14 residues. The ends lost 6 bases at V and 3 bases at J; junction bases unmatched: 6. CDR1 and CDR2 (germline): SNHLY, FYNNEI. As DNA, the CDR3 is TGTGCCAGCAGAACCCCGACAGGGGACACTGAAGCTTTCTTT. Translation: CASRTPTGDTEAFF.

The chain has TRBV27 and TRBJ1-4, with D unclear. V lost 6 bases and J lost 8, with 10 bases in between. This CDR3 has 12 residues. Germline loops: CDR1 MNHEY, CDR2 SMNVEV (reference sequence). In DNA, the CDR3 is TGTGCCAGCAGGGAAAGGGAGGAAAAACTGTTTTTT. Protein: CASREREEKLFF.

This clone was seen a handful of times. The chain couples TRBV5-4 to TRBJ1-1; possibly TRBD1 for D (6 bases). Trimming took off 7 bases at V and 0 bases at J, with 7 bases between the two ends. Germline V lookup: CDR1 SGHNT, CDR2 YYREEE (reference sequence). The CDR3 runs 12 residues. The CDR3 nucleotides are TGTGCCAGCCAGGGGCTGAACACTGAAGCTTTCTTT. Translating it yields CASQGLNTEAFF.

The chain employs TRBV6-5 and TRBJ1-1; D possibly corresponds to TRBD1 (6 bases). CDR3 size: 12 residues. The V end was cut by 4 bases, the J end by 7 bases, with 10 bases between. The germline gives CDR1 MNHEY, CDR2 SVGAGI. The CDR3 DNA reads TGTGCCAGCAGTTCGCGACAGGATGAAGCTTTCTTT. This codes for CASSSRQDEAFF.

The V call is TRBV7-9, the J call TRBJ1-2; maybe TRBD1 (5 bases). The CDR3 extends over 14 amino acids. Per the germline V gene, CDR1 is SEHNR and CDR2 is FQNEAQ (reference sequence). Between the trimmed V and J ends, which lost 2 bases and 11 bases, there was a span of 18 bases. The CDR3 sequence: CASSLSGIDMRYTF. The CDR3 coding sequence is TGTGCCAGCAGCTTATCAGGGATCGATATGCGGTACACCTTC.

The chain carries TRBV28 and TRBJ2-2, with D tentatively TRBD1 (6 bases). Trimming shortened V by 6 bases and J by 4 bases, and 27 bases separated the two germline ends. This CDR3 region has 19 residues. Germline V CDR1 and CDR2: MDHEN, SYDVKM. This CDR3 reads CASSPLISTGAGVTGELFF. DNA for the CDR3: TGTGCCAGCAGCCCTCTGATTTCGACAGGCGCTGGAGTCACCGGGGAGCTGTTTTTT.

CDR3 sequence: CASSPGADTQYF. CDR3 DNA: TGTGCCAGCAGTCCGGGGGCAGATACGCAGTATTTT. The chain joins TRBV2 to TRBJ2-3; D is possibly TRBD2 (6 bases). Germline loops: CDR1 SNHLY, CDR2 FYNNEI. The V and J ends lost 5 bases and 4 bases respectively, with 7 bases between them. The CDR3 has 12 residues. The full variable domain, its missing parts supplied by reference TRBV2 and TRBJ2-3, is EPEVTQTPSHQVTQMGQEVILRCVPISNHLYFYWYRQILGQKVEFLVSFYNNEISEKSEIFDDQFSVERPDGSNFTLKIRSTKLEDSAMYFCASSPGADTQYFGPGTRLTVL.

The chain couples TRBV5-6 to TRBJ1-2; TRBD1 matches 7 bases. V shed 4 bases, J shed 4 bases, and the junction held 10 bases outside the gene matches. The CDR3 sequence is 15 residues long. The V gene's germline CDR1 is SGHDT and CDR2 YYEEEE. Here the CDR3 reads CASSNYRTGSYGYTF. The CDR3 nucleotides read TGTGCCAGCAGCAATTACCGGACAGGCAGCTATGGCTACACCTTC. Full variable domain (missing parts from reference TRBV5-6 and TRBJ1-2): DAGVTQSPTHLIKTRGQQVTLRCSPKSGHDTVSWYQQALGQGPQFIFQYYEEEERQRGNFPDRFSGHQFPNYSSELNVNALLLGDSALYLCASSNYRTGSYGYTFGSGTRLTVV.

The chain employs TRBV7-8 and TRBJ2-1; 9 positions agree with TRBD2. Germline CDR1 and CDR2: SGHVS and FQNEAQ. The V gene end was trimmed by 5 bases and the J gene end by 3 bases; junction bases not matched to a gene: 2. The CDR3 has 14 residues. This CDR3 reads CASSRSGGYNEQFF. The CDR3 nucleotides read TGTGCCAGCAGCCGTAGCGGGGGCTACAATGAGCAGTTCTTC.

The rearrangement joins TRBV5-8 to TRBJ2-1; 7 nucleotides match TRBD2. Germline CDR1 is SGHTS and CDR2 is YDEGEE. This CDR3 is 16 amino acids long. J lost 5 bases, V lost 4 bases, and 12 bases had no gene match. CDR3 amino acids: CASSPGQWTSHNEQFF. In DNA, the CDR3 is TGTGCCAGCAGCCCTGGCCAGTGGACTAGTCACAATGAGCAGTTCTTC.

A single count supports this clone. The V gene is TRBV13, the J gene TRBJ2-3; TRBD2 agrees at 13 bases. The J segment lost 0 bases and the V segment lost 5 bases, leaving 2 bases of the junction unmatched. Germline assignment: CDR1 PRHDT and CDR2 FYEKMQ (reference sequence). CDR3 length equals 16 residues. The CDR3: CASSQLAGGSTDTQYF. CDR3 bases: TGTGCCAGCAGCCAACTAGCGGGGGGGAGCACAGATACGCAGTATTTT.

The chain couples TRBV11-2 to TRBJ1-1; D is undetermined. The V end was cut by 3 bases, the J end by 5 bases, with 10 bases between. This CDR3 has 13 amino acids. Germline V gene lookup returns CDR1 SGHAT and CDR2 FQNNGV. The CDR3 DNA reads TGTGCCAGCAGCTTGTCGGTATTGACTGAAGCTTTCTTT. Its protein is CASSLSVLTEAFF.

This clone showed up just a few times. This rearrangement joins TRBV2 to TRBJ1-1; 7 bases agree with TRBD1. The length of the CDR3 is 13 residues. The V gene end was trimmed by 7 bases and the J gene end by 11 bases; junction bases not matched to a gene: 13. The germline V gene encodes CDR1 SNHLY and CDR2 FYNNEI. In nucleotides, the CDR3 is TGTGCCAGCACCCTGGGATTAACAGGGGATGCTTTCTTT. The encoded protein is CASTLGLTGDAFF.

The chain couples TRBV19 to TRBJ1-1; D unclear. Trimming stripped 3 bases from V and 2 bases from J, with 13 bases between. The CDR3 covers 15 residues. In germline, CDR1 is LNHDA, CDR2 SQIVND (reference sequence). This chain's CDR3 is CASSIGRAGNTEAFF. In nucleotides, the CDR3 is TGTGCCAGTAGTATCGGGAGGGCAGGCAACACTGAAGCTTTCTTT.

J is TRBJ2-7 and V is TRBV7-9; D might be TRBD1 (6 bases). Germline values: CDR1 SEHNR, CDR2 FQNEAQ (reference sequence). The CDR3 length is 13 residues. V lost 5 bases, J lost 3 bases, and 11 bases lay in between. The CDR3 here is CASSRGQFYEQYF. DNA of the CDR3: TGTGCCAGCAGCCGCGGACAGTTCTACGAGCAGTACTTC.

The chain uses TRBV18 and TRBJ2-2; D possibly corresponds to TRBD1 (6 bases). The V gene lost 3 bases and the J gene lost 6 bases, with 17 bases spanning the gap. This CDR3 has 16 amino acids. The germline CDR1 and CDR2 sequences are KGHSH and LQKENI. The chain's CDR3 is CASSPSLDSLSGELFF. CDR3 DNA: TGTGCCAGCTCACCCTCCCTGGACAGCCTGTCCGGGGAGCTGTTTTTT.

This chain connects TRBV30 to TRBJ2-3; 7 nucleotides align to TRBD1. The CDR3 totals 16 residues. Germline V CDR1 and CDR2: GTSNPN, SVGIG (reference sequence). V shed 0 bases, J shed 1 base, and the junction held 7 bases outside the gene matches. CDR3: CAWSVLQGVGTDTQYF. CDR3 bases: TGTGCCTGGAGTGTACTTCAGGGGGTGGGCACAGATACGCAGTATTTT.

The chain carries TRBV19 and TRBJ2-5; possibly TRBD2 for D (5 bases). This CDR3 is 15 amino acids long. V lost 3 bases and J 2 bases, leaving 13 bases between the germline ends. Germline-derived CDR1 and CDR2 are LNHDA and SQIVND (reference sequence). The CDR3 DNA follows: TGTGCCAGTAGTATCGGGGTCGTCATTCAAGAGACCCAGTACTTC. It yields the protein CASSIGVVIQETQYF.

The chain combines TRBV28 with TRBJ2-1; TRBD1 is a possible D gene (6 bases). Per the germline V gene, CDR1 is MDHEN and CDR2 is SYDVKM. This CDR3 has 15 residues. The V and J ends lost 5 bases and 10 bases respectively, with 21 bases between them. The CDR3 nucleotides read TGTGCCAGCAGTCTCCAGGGGCGAAATATGAGAGAGCAGTTCTTC. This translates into CASSLQGRNMREQFF.

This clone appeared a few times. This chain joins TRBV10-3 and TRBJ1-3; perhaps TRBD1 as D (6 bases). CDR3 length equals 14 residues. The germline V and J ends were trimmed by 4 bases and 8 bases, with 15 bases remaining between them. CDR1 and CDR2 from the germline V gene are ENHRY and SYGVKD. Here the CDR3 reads CAISAVTGTHTIYF. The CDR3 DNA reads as TGTGCCATCAGTGCGGTAACAGGGACCCACACCATATATTTT.